The T cell receptor (beta chain) described here comes from a study of post-analysis software for immune sequencing data (dated by TCRdb to the mid-2010s). Regarding the complete study: The recorded disease courses included relapsing-remitting, secondary progressive and progressive-relapsing multiple sclerosis, and some patients had no subtype annotation. A subset of samples was prepared in parallel using single-end sample barcoding, then pooled and co-amplified after Illumina adapter ligation. The patient repertoires were set against around ten previously published healthy control repertoires from donors whose ages ranged from about 6 to 25 years. The study at large found these results: Strong co-clustering of samples prepared in the same batch was shown by direct clustering with F measure, prompting a batch-effect correction. Patients showed significantly higher frequencies than controls for five TRBV segments, among them TRBV5-6, TRBV5-1 and TRBV20-1. The multiple sclerosis patient group was slightly younger than the control group. Compared with controls, multiple sclerosis patients had significantly lower normalized Chao1 diversity, a finding suggesting substantial peripheral T-cell clonal expansion.

To note about this clonotype: It lacks a known antigen. No qualities accompany the bases; no much larger clone lies one base away.

To demonstrate the VDJtools post-analysis software, TCR beta repertoires were profiled from the peripheral blood of about 14 young patients with multiple sclerosis. Multiple sclerosis patients were children and adolescents aged about 6 to 17 years. Including the terminal cysteine and phenylalanine, the CDR3 comprises 21 residues. The CDR3 DNA has 63 bases and is translated from base 1. V loses 6 bases at its end and J loses 0 bases; junction bases beyond the gene matches: 14. For CDR1 and CDR2, the germline V gene lists MDHEN and SYDVKM. Library construction relied on PCR. TCRdb lists the instrument as Illumina HiSeq 2500. To reduce PCR and sequencing biases, unique molecular identifiers were incorporated into the TCR beta cDNA libraries. About 500,000 cDNA molecules were obtained for every 1 to 10 million input T cells, so each molecule roughly corresponded to one T cell. The patient libraries were prepared and sequenced using the same protocol as the earlier healthy control dataset. Within a given batch, samples were prepared together, multiplexed and sequenced on the same HiSeq lane. The study's own analysis went as follows. MIGEC was used to process the raw barcoded reads, and molecular identifier groups with only a single read were discarded before consensus assembly and CDR3 extraction. VDJtools was used for post-analysis of the clonotype tables, and diversity was normalized by down-sampling every dataset to the size of the smallest sample. Repertoire overlap clustering matched CDR3 amino acid but not nucleotide sequences to correct batch-related cross-sample contamination. TCRdb ran its own pipeline on the public reads, namely fastp trimming at Q25 and MiXCR clone calling, and kept in-frame beta chains. One record per CDR3 amino acid sequence lists the most common genes and DNA. Clone size and V and J calls follow TCRdb, not the original study. This sample comprises 380,000 or so distinct CDR3 sequences, 30% to 45% of them detected only once. The top ten hold roughly 12% of the sample.

The specimen was blood. The TCR originated in a girl between 10 and 17 years old with multiple sclerosis. This receptor chain uses TRBV28 and TRBJ2-1; 16 middle bases align to TRBD2. The base sequence is TGTGCCAGCAGAATGCCCCCGGGACTAGCGGGGGGGCAGGGCTCCTACAATGAGCAGTTCTTC. It codes for CASRMPPGLAGGQGSYNEQFF.